This T cell receptor beta chain was sequenced for a study of kidney transplant recipient with SARS-CoV-2 infection. To note about this clonotype: This sequence may be a read error, since a much larger clone differs from it by one base.

The CDR3 sequence is 13 residues long. CDR1 and CDR2 from the germline V gene are SNHLY and FYNNEI. A single record per CDR3 protein comes from TCRdb applying MiXCR to the reads. The sample lists some 220,000 distinct CDR3 sequences, around 28% occurring once. V gene TRBV2 combines with J gene TRBJ1-5; TRBD1 might be the D (5 bases). Sequences were derived from a blood sample, sampled at baseline and on roughly day 110 from a kidney transplant recipient. The receptor comes from a young adult male patient who had COVID-19 and was a kidney transplant recipient. T cells may partly derive from the graft donor. The CDR3 nucleotides read TGTGCCAACAGTCAGGGAGTCAACCAGCCCCAGCATTTT. As protein: CANSQGVNQPQHF.